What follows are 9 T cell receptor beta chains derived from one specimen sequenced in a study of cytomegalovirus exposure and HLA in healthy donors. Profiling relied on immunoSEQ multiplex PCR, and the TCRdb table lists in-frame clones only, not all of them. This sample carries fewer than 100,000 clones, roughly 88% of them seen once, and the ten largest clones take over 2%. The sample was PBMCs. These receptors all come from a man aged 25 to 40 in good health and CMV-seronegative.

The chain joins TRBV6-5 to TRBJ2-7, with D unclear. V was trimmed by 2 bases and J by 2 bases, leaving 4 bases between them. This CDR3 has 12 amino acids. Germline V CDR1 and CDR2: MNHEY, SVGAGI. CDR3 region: CASSYLAYEQYF. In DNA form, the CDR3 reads TGTGCCAGCAGTTACCTCGCCTACGAGCAGTACTTC.

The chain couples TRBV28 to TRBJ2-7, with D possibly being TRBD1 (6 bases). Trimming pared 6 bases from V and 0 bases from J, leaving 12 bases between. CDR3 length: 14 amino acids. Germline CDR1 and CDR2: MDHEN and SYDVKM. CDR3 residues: CASRTGTPSYEQYF. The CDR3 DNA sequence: TGTGCCAGCAGGACCGGGACACCCTCCTACGAGCAGTACTTC.

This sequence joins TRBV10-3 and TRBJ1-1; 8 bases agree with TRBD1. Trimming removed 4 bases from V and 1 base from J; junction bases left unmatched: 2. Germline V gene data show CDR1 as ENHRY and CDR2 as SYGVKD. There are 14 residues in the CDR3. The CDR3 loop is CAISGTGQNTEAFF. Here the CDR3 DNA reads TGTGCCATCAGTGGGACAGGGCAGAACACTGAAGCTTTCTTT.

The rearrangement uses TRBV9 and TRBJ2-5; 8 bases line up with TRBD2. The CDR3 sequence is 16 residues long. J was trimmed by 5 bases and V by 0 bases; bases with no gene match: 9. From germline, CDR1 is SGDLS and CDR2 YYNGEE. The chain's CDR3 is CASSVAGIGGRETQYF. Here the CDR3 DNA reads TGTGCCAGCAGCGTAGCAGGAATTGGCGGGAGGGAGACCCAGTACTTC.

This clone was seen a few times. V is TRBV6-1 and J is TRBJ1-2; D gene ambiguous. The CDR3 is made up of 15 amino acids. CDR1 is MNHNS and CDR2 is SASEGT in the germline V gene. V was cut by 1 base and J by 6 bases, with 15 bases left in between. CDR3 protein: CASSEGEGEGHGYTF. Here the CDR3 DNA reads TGTGCCAGCAGTGAAGGTGAGGGCGAAGGGCATGGCTACACCTTC.

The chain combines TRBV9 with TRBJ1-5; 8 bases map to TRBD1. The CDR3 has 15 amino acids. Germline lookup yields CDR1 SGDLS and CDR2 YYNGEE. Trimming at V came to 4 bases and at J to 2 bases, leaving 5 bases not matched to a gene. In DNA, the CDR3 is TGTGCCAGCAGCAAGCAGGGGGCCGGCAATCAGCCCCAGCATTTT. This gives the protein CASSKQGAGNQPQHF.

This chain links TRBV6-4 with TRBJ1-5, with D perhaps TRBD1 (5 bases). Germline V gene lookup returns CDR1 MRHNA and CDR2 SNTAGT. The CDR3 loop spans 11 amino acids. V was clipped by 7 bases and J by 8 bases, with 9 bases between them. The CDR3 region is CASIPREPQHF. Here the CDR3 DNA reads TGTGCCAGCATTCCCAGGGAGCCCCAGCATTTT.

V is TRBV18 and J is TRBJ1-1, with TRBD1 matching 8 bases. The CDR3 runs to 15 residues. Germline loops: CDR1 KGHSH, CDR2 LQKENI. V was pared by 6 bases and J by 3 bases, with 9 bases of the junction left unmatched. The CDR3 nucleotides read TGTGCCAGCTCCCCCCCGGACAGGGCTGACACTGAAGCTTTCTTT. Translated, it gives CASSPPDRADTEAFF.

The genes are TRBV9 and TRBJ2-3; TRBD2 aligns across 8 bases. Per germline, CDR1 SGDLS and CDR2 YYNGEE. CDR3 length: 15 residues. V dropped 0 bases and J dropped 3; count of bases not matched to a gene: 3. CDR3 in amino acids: CASSVAGGGTDTQYF. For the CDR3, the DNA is TGTGCCAGCAGCGTAGCGGGAGGGGGAACAGATACGCAGTATTTT.